The 19 T cell receptor beta chains presented below share a single source sample, sequenced in a study of CD8+ T cells in alopecia areata. Sequencing relied on a cDNA template that was reverse transcribed from extracted RNA. TCRdb's copy holds only in-frame clones and misses some; the assay was immunoSEQ multiplex PCR. This repertoire shows about 150,000 clones, roughly 53% found once; its top ten account for nearly 6.5%. The sample consisted of CD4+ T cells sorted from blood, taken at week 0. The receptors were sampled from a human donor with alopecia areata.

This chain uses TRBV25-1 with TRBJ1-6; D remains unclear. The CDR3 is 13 residues long. V was shortened by 7 bases and J by 5 bases, with 9 bases between the two germline ends. Germline assignment: CDR1 MGHDK and CDR2 SYGVNS. CDR3 region: CASKGRDNSPLHF. For the CDR3, the DNA is TGTGCCAGCAAAGGGAGAGATAATTCACCCCTCCACTTT. Complete variable domain (other parts from reference TRBV25-1 and TRBJ1-6): EADIYQTPRYLVIGTGKKITLECSQTMGHDKMYWYQQDPGMELHLIHYSYGVNSTEKGDLSSESTVSRIRTEHFPLTLESARPSHTSQYLCASKGRDNSPLHFGNGTRLTVT.

Points on this clone: A read error may account for a junction end that differs from germline. The V and J genes are TRBV7-2 and TRBJ2-3, with a possible D match to TRBD1 (6 bases). The CDR3 contains 12 residues. CDR1 and CDR2 (germline): SGHTA, FQGNSA. The chain's CDR3 is CASSLFDSAGVF. CDR3 DNA: TGTGCCAGCAGCTTATTCGATAGCGCAGGGGTGTTT.

This rearrangement joins TRBV30 to TRBJ1-1, with D hard to call. V lost 0 bases and J lost 4, with 9 bases in between. CDR1 and CDR2 from the germline V gene are GTSNPN and SVGIG (reference sequence). The CDR3 loop spans 13 amino acids. The chain's CDR3 is CAWSVHEGTEAFF. The CDR3 DNA is TGTGCCTGGAGTGTACACGAGGGCACTGAAGCTTTCTTT.

The chain links TRBV11-2 to TRBJ2-5; weak D call: TRBD2 (5 bases). The CDR3 totals 17 residues. Germline CDR1 SGHAT, CDR2 FQNNGV. Trimming took off 4 bases at V and 1 base at J, with 19 bases between the two ends. The CDR3 spells CASSWRLPIRPQETQYF. Written as DNA, the CDR3 is TGTGCCAGCAGCTGGAGACTACCTATTCGGCCCCAAGAGACCCAGTACTTC.

This clone was observed a handful of times. At the DNA level, this CDR3 is encoded by other sequences in the same sample as well. The rearrangement joins TRBV29-1 to TRBJ2-6; TRBD2 is a possible D gene (5 bases). V was clipped by 6 bases and J by 2 bases, with 5 bases between them. CDR1 SQVTM and CDR2 ANQGSEA come from the germline V gene. The CDR3 runs to 12 residues. The CDR3 protein is CSVGAGANVLTF. The CDR3 nucleotides are TGCAGCGTCGGGGCTGGGGCCAACGTCCTGACTTTC.

This rearrangement joins TRBV2 to TRBJ2-3; 14 bases map to TRBD2. The CDR3 sequence is 14 residues long. Germline V lookup: CDR1 SNHLY, CDR2 FYNNEI. V trimming: 6 bases; J trimming: 8 bases; junction bases outside the gene matches: 4. CDR3 sequence reads: CASRETSGGGTQYF. The CDR3 coding sequence is TGTGCCAGCAGGGAGACTAGCGGGGGGGGTACGCAGTATTTT.

The V gene is TRBV30, the J gene TRBJ2-5, with 9 bases matching TRBD1. The length of the CDR3 is 14 residues. V dropped 4 bases and J dropped 4; count of bases not matched to a gene: 7. CDR1 and CDR2 from the germline V gene are GTSNPN and SVGIG (reference sequence). DNA for the CDR3: TGTGCCTGGAACTACAGGGGGCGCCGAGAGACCCAGTACTTC. Protein: CAWNYRGRRETQYF.

This chain connects TRBV11-2 to TRBJ2-7; D is unclear. CDR1 and CDR2 from the germline V gene are SGHAT and FQNNGV. This CDR3 is 14 amino acids long. Trimming cost V 1 base and J 6 bases, with 13 bases left between them. This CDR3 reads CASSLGPVPGEQYF. CDR3 sequence (DNA): TGTGCCAGCAGCTTAGGACCTGTTCCGGGCGAGCAGTACTTC.

The J gene is TRBJ2-7, the V gene TRBV5-1; 9 nucleotides line up with TRBD1. CDR1 and CDR2 (germline): SGHRS, YFSETQ. The V gene end was trimmed by 3 bases and the J gene end by 3 bases; junction bases not matched to a gene: 7. The CDR3 loop spans 15 amino acids. The CDR3 region is CASSSGTGKGYEQYF. CDR3 DNA sequence: TGCGCCAGCAGCTCCGGGACAGGGAAAGGCTACGAGCAGTACTTC.

The table lists this clone with a few counts. The rearrangement joins TRBV5-6 to TRBJ1-4; 7 bases are a match to TRBD1. The CDR3 spans 14 residues. The germline V gene has CDR1 SGHDT and CDR2 YYEEEE. After removal of 4 bases from V and 5 bases from J, the junction contained 5 bases not matched to a gene. As DNA, the CDR3 is TGTGCCAGCAGCAGAGGGACAGAGAATGAAAAACTGTTTTTT. It translates to CASSRGTENEKLFF.

The genes are TRBV28 and TRBJ2-7; D is unresolved. The CDR3 totals 12 residues. Trimming took 7 bases from V and 1 from J, leaving 8 bases between them. Germline assignment: CDR1 MDHEN and CDR2 SYDVKM. The CDR3 DNA reads as TGTGCCAGCATAGGCAGTTCCTACGAGCAGTACTTC. Protein sequence: CASIGSSYEQYF.

This clone turned up a few times. This rearrangement joins TRBV19 to TRBJ1-5; 8 bases are shared with TRBD1. CDR3 size: 15 residues. V lost 4 bases to trimming and J lost 3 bases; unmatched junction nucleotides: 5. Germline CDR1 is LNHDA and CDR2 is SQIVND (reference sequence). CDR3 amino acids: CASSTGQGPNQPQHF. DNA of the CDR3: TGTGCCAGTAGTACAGGACAGGGCCCCAATCAGCCCCAGCATTTT. Full variable domain (outside the CDR3, taken from reference TRBV19 and TRBJ1-5): DGGITQSPKYLFRKEGQNVTLSCEQNLNHDAMYWYRQDPGQGLRLIYYSQIVNDFQKGDIAEGYSVSREKKESFPLTVTSAQKNPTAFYLCASSTGQGPNQPQHFGDGTRLSIL.

This clone was seen just once. This rearrangement joins TRBV4-2 to TRBJ1-1; 10 bases agree with TRBD1. Losses at the gene ends were 7 bases for V and 1 base for J; bases not matched to a gene: 9. CDR1 is LGHNA, CDR2 YNFKEQ, per germline. The CDR3 consists of 16 residues. The CDR3 is CASTRGTGAENTEAFF. CDR3 coding DNA: TGTGCCAGCACCCGGGGGACAGGGGCAGAGAACACTGAAGCTTTCTTT.

The chain combines TRBV29-1 with TRBJ1-4; D call uncertain. V lost 7 bases and J 6 bases, leaving 18 bases between the germline ends. Germline V gene data show CDR1 as SQVTM and CDR2 as ANQGSEA. This CDR3 comprises 14 residues. The CDR3 DNA follows: TGCAGCGCCAAGGTAGCCGGGGTTGATGAAAAACTGTTTTTT. Translating gives CSAKVAGVDEKLFF. The whole variable domain, remainder taken from reference TRBV29-1 and TRBJ1-4, is SAVISQKPSRDICQRGTSLTIQCQVDSQVTMMFWYRQQPGQSLTLIATANQGSEATYESGFVIDKFPISRPNLTFSTLTVSNMSPEDSSIYLCSAKVAGVDEKLFFGSGTQLSVL.

The V and J genes are TRBV18 and TRBJ1-5; TRBD1 is a possible D gene (5 bases). The CDR3 length is 13 residues. Between the trimmed V and J ends, which lost 3 bases and 11 bases, there was a span of 14 bases. CDR1 and CDR2 from the germline V gene are KGHSH and LQKENI. The CDR3, as DNA: TGTGCCAGCTCACCCGGGACGGACCTGTCCCAGCATTTT. Protein: CASSPGTDLSQHF.

The rearrangement joins TRBV19 to TRBJ1-1; no firm D call. This CDR3 contains 15 residues. CDR1 is LNHDA and CDR2 is SQIVND in the germline V gene (reference sequence). Trimming took off 7 bases at V and 5 bases at J, with 20 bases between the two ends. The CDR3 sequence: CASTPMVGVGTEAFF. CDR3 in DNA: TGTGCCAGTACACCGATGGTGGGTGTTGGGACTGAAGCTTTCTTT.

This sequence joins TRBV6-5 and TRBJ1-4; 9 bases are shared with TRBD1. The CDR3 runs 14 residues. Trimming removed 6 bases from V and 5 bases from J; junction bases left unmatched: 4. CDR1 is MNHEY, CDR2 SVGAGI, per germline. The CDR3 here is CASRSGTGNEKLFF. The CDR3 DNA follows: TGTGCCAGCAGGTCCGGGACAGGGAATGAAAAACTGTTTTTT.

V is TRBV30 and J is TRBJ2-4; 8 bases are shared with TRBD1. The CDR3 loop spans 14 amino acids. In germline, CDR1 is GTSNPN, CDR2 SVGIG (reference sequence). V trimming: 4 bases; J trimming: 0 bases; junction bases outside the gene matches: 2. The CDR3 reads CAWMDRVAKNIQYF. CDR3 nucleotides: TGTGCCTGGATGGACAGGGTAGCCAAAAACATTCAGTACTTC.

This CDR3 reads CSVVTGGAIEQYF. The CDR3 region has the DNA TGCAGCGTTGTTACCGGGGGGGCCATCGAGCAGTACTTC. The gene calls are TRBV29-1 and TRBJ2-7; TRBD2 agrees at 8 bases. J was trimmed by 6 bases and V by 4 bases; bases with no gene match: 8. This CDR3 has 13 residues. Germline loops: CDR1 SQVTM, CDR2 ANQGSEA.